This T cell receptor beta chain was profiled in a study of CD8+ T cells in alopecia areata (dated by TCRdb to the late 2010s). Context from the whole study: The treated patients, all with moderate-to-severe alopecia areata, were enrolled in an open-label pilot trial of oral tofacitinib given at 5 to 10 mg twice daily. In both human patients and the C3H/HeJ mouse model, the study applied high-throughput TCRbeta sequencing to look at T cell clonal expansion in alopecia areata. The SALT score, which quantifies the percentage of affected scalp surface area, was used to measure disease severity in treated patients. Tofacitinib-treated patients had biopsies at baseline and at 4 and 24 weeks of treatment, with a later scalp biopsy in several patients. TCRbeta CDR3 regions were amplified by immunoSEQ multiplex PCR using 35 Vbeta forward and 13 Jbeta reverse primers. Tofacitinib was administered for 6 to 18 months, and 6 months of follow-up off drug were then conducted to assess delayed response and recurrence. Scalp clonality was compared across normal scalp (n=4), patchy alopecia areata scalp (n=8), and alopecia totalis/universalis scalp (n=8). RNA came from the PAXgene miRNA kit for fixed scalp, the miRNeasy kit for PBMCs, and the RNeasy kit for mouse skin. On the human side, TCRbeta sequencing was run on scalp tissue and on sorted CD4+ and CD8+ peripheral blood T cells from healthy controls and from alopecia areata patients with either patchy or totalis/universalis disease. Study-level results and caveats: Scalp TCR repertoire analysis is complicated because resident alphabeta T cells in normal human skin are also sequenced, whereas mouse skin is dominated by gammadelta T cells. Compared with normal scalp, lesional scalp, particularly in alopecia totalis/universalis, had higher clonality and more expanded CD8+ clones, which suggests antigenic drive. TCR sequences shared between patients were less clear than in mice, possibly partly because of HLA diversity in the patient population. Many expanded lesional clones persisted in scalp and blood during tofacitinib treatment, which may partly explain relapse after stopping treatment. The treated cohort was small, with a single nonresponder, so links between baseline CD8+ expansion and response need larger studies. Tofacitinib significantly decreased scalp clonality and the number of expanded CD8+ clones among the top 100 scalp clones.

Read against the paper, the sample's time point label means: around 29 days on oral tofacitinib. The treatment or condition tag for this specimen amounts to: oral pan-JAK inhibitor, 5-10 mg twice daily. From alopecia areata patients, peripheral blood was collected along with lesional scalp punch biopsies. After PBMCs were isolated by density centrifugation and stained for CD3, CD4 and CD8, a FACSAria was used to sort CD4+ and CD8+ T cells. The protocol used for the library was the immunoSEQ multiplex PCR assay. To provide template for TCR sequencing, every sample had RNA extracted and reverse transcribed into cDNA. SuperScript III was used for first-strand cDNA synthesis, primed with a 2:1 mix of oligo-dT and random hexamers. A synthetic immune receptor repertoire was used to gauge amplification bias, and whatever bias remained was removed computationally. The study's processing was this. Raw reads were preprocessed to remove errors, and CDR3 was defined by IMGT conventions from the conserved cysteine to phenylalanine. Clonality was calculated as 1 minus Shannon entropy normalized by log2 of the number of productive unique TCRs. CD4 or CD8 identity of scalp clones was inferred by cross-referencing scalp TCRbeta sequences with sorted blood CD4 and CD8 repertoires. TCRdb obtained this table from immuneACCESS and retained in-frame rearrangements with V and J assigned. These tables miss some clones; where compared with another copy, unresolved V genes account for less than half of the shortfall, and the remainder is unexplained. From that table come the V and J calls and clone size; the DNA was used to work out D and trimming. This sample comprises 150,000 or so clones, about 85% of them detected only once. Clones ranked in the top ten supply around 14% of the sample.

Comment on this clone: Its recognized antigen is unknown. At one of its ends the junction is not consistent with the germline gene, which may arise from a read error.

The germline V gene encodes CDR1 MNHEY and CDR2 SMNVEV (reference sequence). Measured from the cysteine to the phenylalanine, the CDR3 is 14 residues long. The only DNA kept is the CDR3, 42 bases in frame from the first base. The receptor chain draws on TRBV27 and TRBJ1-1; TRBD1 aligns with 9 central bases. Material: CD8+ T cells sorted from blood, obtained at week 4, from a patient treated with tofacitinib. This TCR was recovered from a human donor with alopecia areata. The CDR3 sequence is CASSLTFNRDREIF. In nucleotides, the sequence is TGTGCCAGCAGTCTGACCTTCAACCGGGACAGGGAAATCTTT.